A single sample gave rise to the 7 T cell receptor beta chains below, sequenced in a study of early T cells in non-severe SARS-CoV-2 infection. Using its own MiXCR run on the 5' RACE reads, TCRdb lists one record per CDR3 protein. The table shows about 83,000 distinct CDR3 sequences, with over 9% occurring only once. Sequencing was done on a sample of whole blood. Receptors were obtained from an adult who was a healthcare worker with PCR-confirmed SARS-CoV-2 infection or an uninfected control (not recorded which).

This clonotype was detected ten times or more. This chain connects TRBV2 to TRBJ1-1; D gene uncertain. With 7 bases removed from V and 5 bases from J, the gap between germline ends came to 11 bases. CDR1 is SNHLY and CDR2 is FYNNEI in the germline V gene. There are 12 residues in the CDR3. The CDR3 protein is CASNTPQTEAFF. The CDR3 region has the DNA TGTGCCAGCAATACTCCTCAGACTGAAGCTTTCTTT.

CDR3 in amino acids: CASSARTGEETQYF. CDR3 sequence (DNA): TGTGCCAGCAGCGCCCGGACAGGTGAAGAGACCCAGTACTTC. The chain combines TRBV7-2 with TRBJ2-5, with 7 nucleotides matching TRBD1. The CDR3 is 14 residues long. V was pared by 5 bases and J by 3 bases, with 6 bases of the junction left unmatched. Looked up from germline, CDR1 is SGHTA and CDR2 is FQGNSA.

This clonotype was found a few times. This rearrangement joins TRBV12-3 or TRBV12-4 to TRBJ2-7; 7 bases map to TRBD1. The CDR3 has 16 amino acids. Trimming at V came to 6 bases and at J to 0 bases, leaving 11 bases not matched to a gene. CDR3 DNA sequence: TGTGCCAGCAGCCATTCCGGGACAGTGAGCTCCTACGAGCAGTACTTC. This encodes CASSHSGTVSSYEQYF.

The chain carries TRBV4-1 and TRBJ2-7; the D gene is possibly TRBD2 (5 bases). The V and J ends lost 0 bases and 5 bases respectively, with 5 bases between them. The CDR3 sequence is 12 residues long. CDR1 MGHRA and CDR2 YSYEKL come from the germline V gene. DNA of the CDR3: TGCGCCAGCAGCCAAGAGGAGGACGAGCAGTACTTC. Its protein is CASSQEEDEQYF.

The chain uses TRBV29-1 and TRBJ2-5; no definite D call. This CDR3 has 11 residues. CDR1 SQVTM and CDR2 ANQGSEA come from the germline V gene. Trimming removed 7 bases at V and 2 bases at J, with 8 bases between. The CDR3: CSGRFQETQYF. The CDR3 DNA is TGCAGCGGACGATTTCAAGAGACCCAGTACTTC.

CDR3 protein: CASSLRDSNSPLHF. Written as DNA, the CDR3 is TGTGCCAGCAGCCTCCGGGACAGCAATTCACCCCTCCACTTT. V usage is TRBV3-1 and J usage is TRBJ1-6; 7 bases are a match to TRBD1. The CDR3 length is 14 residues. Germline V gene lookup returns CDR1 LGHDT and CDR2 YNNKEL (reference sequence). Trimming cost V 4 bases and J 7 bases; bases outside gene matches: 4.

This clonotype was detected ten times or more. The chain combines TRBV23-1 with TRBJ2-7; 10 positions match TRBD2. TRBV23-1 is known as an ORF, though its function is uncertain. The CDR3 runs 15 residues. V trimming: 7 bases; J trimming: 5 bases; junction bases outside the gene matches: 11. The CDR3 nucleotides read TGCGCCAGCATGGAGTCTAGCGGGAGAGACGACGAGCAGTACTTC. It yields the protein CASMESSGRDDEQYF.